The rows below give T cell receptor beta chains drawn from one sample of a study of T-cell memory formation after mild COVID-19. TCRdb reprocessed the 5' RACE reads via MiXCR and lists one record per CDR3 protein. The sample includes a few hundred thousand distinct CDR3 sequences, 10% to 13% seen only once; the top ten take approximately 2.8%. Input material: PBMCs or a T cell subset sorted from them (not recorded which). The origin of the receptors is a man younger than 35 who had mild COVID-19 (a few samples of this study predate the infection). Cell type and time point are not known. CDR3s include the opening cysteine and the closing phenylalanine or tryptophan. The D gene is left open where the match is weak. The size entry is marked missing in some rows and otherwise reads once, few, many or a size class.

v_call: TRBV7-9; d_call: -; clone_size: many; j_call: TRBJ2-3; cdr3_aa: CASSLPEGGDTQYF; cdr3_nt: TGTGCCAGCAGCTTGCCGGAGGGGGGGGATACGCAGTATTTT
v_call: TRBV6-2/TRBV6-3; d_call: TRBD2; clone_size: many; j_call: TRBJ2-1; cdr3_aa: CASSYRRGEYNEQFF; cdr3_nt: TGTGCCAGCAGTTACCGGCGGGGGGAATACAATGAGCAGTTCTTC
v_call: TRBV6-1; d_call: -; clone_size: -; j_call: TRBJ1-4; cdr3_aa: CASSEGRYEKLFF; cdr3_nt: TGTGCCAGCAGTGAGGGCAGATATGAAAAACTGTTTTTT
v_call: TRBV11-2; d_call: -; clone_size: -; j_call: TRBJ1-6; cdr3_aa: CASSPLTYNSPLHF; cdr3_nt: TGTGCCAGCAGCCCTTTGACCTATAATTCACCCCTCCACTTT
v_call: TRBV29-1; d_call: -; clone_size: -; j_call: TRBJ1-1; cdr3_aa: CSVNQGRNTEAFF; cdr3_nt: TGCAGCGTTAATCAGGGGCGGAACACTGAAGCTTTCTTT
v_call: TRBV7-9; d_call: -; clone_size: few; j_call: TRBJ2-3; cdr3_aa: CASSSPSRAIDTQYF; cdr3_nt: TGTGCCAGCAGCTCCCCTTCGAGGGCCATAGATACGCAGTATTTT
v_call: TRBV12-3/TRBV12-4; d_call: TRBD2; clone_size: few; j_call: TRBJ2-3; cdr3_aa: CASSPHGAGNTDTQYF; cdr3_nt: TGTGCCAGCAGTCCTCACGGAGCGGGGAACACAGATACGCAGTATTTT
v_call: TRBV5-5; d_call: -; clone_size: few; j_call: TRBJ1-1; cdr3_aa: CASSLVTRDVEAFF; cdr3_nt: TGTGCCAGCAGCTTGGTTACCAGGGACGTTGAAGCTTTCTTT
v_call: TRBV20-1; d_call: -; clone_size: -; j_call: TRBJ2-3; cdr3_aa: CSAAVGDTQYF; cdr3_nt: TGCAGTGCGGCAGTCGGAGATACGCAGTATTTT
v_call: TRBV5-1; d_call: -; clone_size: -; j_call: TRBJ1-6; cdr3_aa: CASSLMGRESHLHF; cdr3_nt: TGCGCCAGCAGCTTAATGGGGAGGGAGTCACACCTCCACTTT
v_call: TRBV6-5; d_call: TRBD2; clone_size: few; j_call: TRBJ2-3; cdr3_aa: CASSWRTRGSQYF; cdr3_nt: TGTGCCAGCTCCTGGCGGACTAGAGGTTCGCAGTATTTT
v_call: TRBV20-1; d_call: TRBD2; clone_size: -; j_call: TRBJ2-3; cdr3_aa: CSAPTSGGPATDTQYF; cdr3_nt: TGCAGTGCTCCTACTAGCGGGGGCCCGGCGACAGATACGCAGTATTTT
v_call: TRBV20-1; d_call: -; clone_size: many; j_call: TRBJ1-1; cdr3_aa: CSASQGFMNTEAFF; cdr3_nt: TGCAGTGCTAGTCAAGGTTTTATGAACACTGAAGCTTTCTTT
v_call: TRBV12-3/TRBV12-4; d_call: TRBD1; clone_size: -; j_call: TRBJ1-1; cdr3_aa: CASSTQGQGPTEAFF; cdr3_nt: TGTGCCAGCAGCACTCAGGGACAGGGACCCACTGAAGCTTTCTTT
v_call: TRBV7-2; d_call: -; clone_size: -; j_call: TRBJ1-3; cdr3_aa: CASSSKSGNTIYF; cdr3_nt: TGTGCCAGCAGCTCAAAGTCTGGAAACACCATATATTTT
v_call: TRBV3-1; d_call: -; clone_size: few; j_call: TRBJ2-3; cdr3_aa: CASSQVLDTDTQYF; cdr3_nt: TGTGCCAGCAGCCAAGTGCTAGACACAGATACGCAGTATTTT
v_call: TRBV9; d_call: -; clone_size: -; j_call: TRBJ1-1; cdr3_aa: CARWVTEAFF; cdr3_nt: TGTGCCAGGTGGGTCACTGAAGCTTTCTTT
v_call: TRBV7-2; d_call: TRBD1; clone_size: -; j_call: TRBJ1-2; cdr3_aa: CASSLGDRVKGYTF; cdr3_nt: TGTGCCAGCAGCTTAGGGGACAGGGTAAAAGGCTACACCTTC
v_call: TRBV7-9; d_call: TRBD1; clone_size: few; j_call: TRBJ1-4; cdr3_aa: CASSAGTGGPRSIEKLFF; cdr3_nt: TGTGCCAGCAGCGCCGGGACAGGGGGCCCACGGTCGATTGAAAAACTGTTTTTT
v_call: TRBV20-1; d_call: -; clone_size: few; j_call: TRBJ1-5; cdr3_aa: CSALGNQPQHF; cdr3_nt: TGCAGTGCGCTGGGAAATCAGCCCCAGCATTTT
v_call: TRBV10-2; d_call: TRBD1; clone_size: few; j_call: TRBJ1-4; cdr3_aa: CASSPGRGSGEKLFF; cdr3_nt: TGCGCCAGCAGTCCCGGCAGGGGGTCGGGTGAAAAACTGTTTTTT
v_call: TRBV6-6; d_call: -; clone_size: -; j_call: TRBJ2-5; cdr3_aa: CASTLDRQETQYF; cdr3_nt: TGTGCCAGCACCCTCGACAGGCAAGAGACCCAGTACTTC
v_call: TRBV29-1; d_call: TRBD1; clone_size: few; j_call: TRBJ1-1; cdr3_aa: CSVHRDRGGEAFF; cdr3_nt: TGCAGCGTCCACCGGGACAGGGGTGGCGAGGCTTTCTTT
v_call: TRBV5-1; d_call: -; clone_size: few; j_call: TRBJ2-3; cdr3_aa: CASSSPGLEGDTQYF; cdr3_nt: TGCGCCAGCAGCTCCCCGGGCCTCGAGGGAGATACGCAGTATTTT
v_call: TRBV12-3/TRBV12-4; d_call: -; clone_size: -; j_call: TRBJ2-2; cdr3_aa: CASSFQGTLVTGELFF; cdr3_nt: TGTGCCAGCAGTTTTCAGGGTACTCTGGTCACCGGGGAGCTGTTTTTT
v_call: TRBV20-1; d_call: -; clone_size: many; j_call: TRBJ1-6; cdr3_aa: CSARLAGALYDNSPLHF; cdr3_nt: TGCAGTGCTAGATTAGCGGGAGCTTTATACGATAATTCACCCCTCCACTTT
v_call: TRBV19; d_call: -; clone_size: -; j_call: TRBJ1-1; cdr3_aa: CASRFQDIPNTEAFF; cdr3_nt: TGTGCCAGTAGATTTCAGGACATACCGAACACTGAAGCTTTCTTT
v_call: TRBV11-2; d_call: -; clone_size: many; j_call: TRBJ1-4; cdr3_aa: CASSFNNRVDEKLFF; cdr3_nt: TGTGCCAGCAGCTTTAATAACAGGGTGGATGAAAAACTGTTTTTT
v_call: TRBV4-1; d_call: TRBD2; clone_size: -; j_call: TRBJ2-5; cdr3_aa: CASRSVGGREETQYF; cdr3_nt: TGCGCCAGCCGGTCGGTGGGGGGGAGGGAAGAGACCCAGTACTTC
v_call: TRBV5-1; d_call: -; clone_size: -; j_call: TRBJ1-1; cdr3_aa: CASSFGTANTEAFF; cdr3_nt: TGCGCCAGCAGCTTCGGGACGGCGAACACTGAAGCTTTCTTT
v_call: TRBV5-1; d_call: -; clone_size: -; j_call: TRBJ1-1; cdr3_aa: CASSLPGGNTEAFF; cdr3_nt: TGCGCCAGCAGCTTGCCCGGGGGGAACACTGAAGCTTTCTTT
v_call: TRBV4-1; d_call: -; clone_size: many; j_call: TRBJ1-6; cdr3_aa: CASSQVVNSPLHF; cdr3_nt: TGCGCCAGCAGCCAAGTGGTGAATTCACCCCTCCACTTT
v_call: TRBV5-1; d_call: -; clone_size: -; j_call: TRBJ1-2; cdr3_aa: CASSLSPSYGYTF; cdr3_nt: TGCGCCAGCAGCTTGTCCCCATCCTATGGCTACACCTTC
v_call: TRBV18; d_call: -; clone_size: few; j_call: TRBJ2-6; cdr3_aa: CASAPVWGAVGANVLTF; cdr3_nt: TGTGCCAGCGCCCCGGTGTGGGGGGCGGTTGGGGCCAACGTCCTGACTTTC
v_call: TRBV5-1; d_call: TRBD1; clone_size: many; j_call: TRBJ2-7; cdr3_aa: CASSTWDSSYEQYF; cdr3_nt: TGCGCCAGCAGCACATGGGACAGCTCCTACGAGCAGTACTTC
v_call: TRBV28; d_call: TRBD1; clone_size: -; j_call: TRBJ1-5; cdr3_aa: CASSLKKTGGRWSNQPQHF; cdr3_nt: TGTGCCAGCAGTTTAAAAAAGACAGGGGGCCGTTGGAGCAATCAGCCCCAGCATTTT
v_call: TRBV5-1; d_call: TRBD1; clone_size: -; j_call: TRBJ1-3; cdr3_aa: CASSPGQVGARYGNTIYF; cdr3_nt: TGCGCCAGCAGCCCGGGACAGGTCGGGGCGCGATATGGAAACACCATATATTTT
v_call: TRBV6-2/TRBV6-3; d_call: -; clone_size: few; j_call: TRBJ1-1; cdr3_aa: CASRDYQGRAAFF; cdr3_nt: TGTGCCAGCAGAGATTACCAAGGGAGGGCAGCTTTCTTT
v_call: TRBV5-1; d_call: -; clone_size: few; j_call: TRBJ1-2; cdr3_aa: CASSLEGTQADGYTF; cdr3_nt: TGCGCCAGCAGCTTGGAAGGGACACAGGCTGATGGCTACACCTTC
v_call: TRBV7-9; d_call: -; clone_size: -; j_call: TRBJ2-5; cdr3_aa: CASSVAVETQYF; cdr3_nt: TGTGCCAGCTCCGTAGCTGTCGAGACCCAGTACTTC
v_call: TRBV7-2; d_call: TRBD1; clone_size: many; j_call: TRBJ1-1; cdr3_aa: CASSPTGDTEAFF; cdr3_nt: TGTGCCAGCAGCCCGACAGGGGACACTGAAGCTTTCTTT
v_call: TRBV24-1; d_call: -; clone_size: few; j_call: TRBJ1-1; cdr3_aa: CATSDTGNSEAFF; cdr3_nt: TGTGCCACCAGCGACACAGGGAACTCTGAAGCTTTCTTT
v_call: TRBV20-1; d_call: TRBD2; clone_size: few; j_call: TRBJ2-7; cdr3_aa: CSAWGSGSEQYF; cdr3_nt: TGCAGTGCTTGGGGAAGCGGGAGCGAGCAGTACTTC
v_call: TRBV7-9; d_call: -; clone_size: few; j_call: TRBJ1-1; cdr3_aa: CASSRMGGALSEAFF; cdr3_nt: TGTGCCAGCAGCCGGATGGGGGGGGCGCTTTCTGAAGCTTTCTTT
v_call: TRBV7-2; d_call: -; clone_size: few; j_call: TRBJ2-4; cdr3_aa: CASSGGREENIQYF; cdr3_nt: TGTGCCAGCAGCGGTGGCAGGGAGGAAAATATTCAGTACTTC
v_call: TRBV10-1; d_call: -; clone_size: -; j_call: TRBJ2-3; cdr3_aa: CASSGHRLVTSTDTQYF; cdr3_nt: TGCGCCAGCAGTGGCCATAGACTAGTTACTAGCACAGATACGCAGTATTTT
v_call: TRBV2; d_call: -; clone_size: -; j_call: TRBJ2-7; cdr3_aa: CASRAGVQYF; cdr3_nt: TGTGCCAGCAGGGCCGGTGTCCAGTACTTC
v_call: TRBV9; d_call: TRBD2; clone_size: few; j_call: TRBJ2-1; cdr3_aa: CASSLGGILYNEQFF; cdr3_nt: TGTGCCAGCAGCCTCGGGGGGATACTCTACAATGAGCAGTTCTTC
v_call: TRBV7-2; d_call: -; clone_size: many; j_call: TRBJ2-2; cdr3_aa: CASSFRDSSGVGELFF; cdr3_nt: TGTGCCAGCAGCTTCCGGGACAGCTCGGGAGTCGGGGAGCTGTTTTTT
v_call: TRBV6-5; d_call: -; clone_size: few; j_call: TRBJ1-2; cdr3_aa: CATQRGGHYGYTF; cdr3_nt: TGTGCCACCCAGAGGGGGGGGCACTATGGCTACACCTTC
v_call: TRBV20-1; d_call: TRBD2; clone_size: many; j_call: TRBJ2-1; cdr3_aa: CSARGYRLAGDAEQFF; cdr3_nt: TGCAGTGCTCGAGGTTACCGACTAGCGGGGGACGCTGAGCAGTTCTTC
v_call: TRBV11-1; d_call: -; clone_size: -; j_call: TRBJ2-1; cdr3_aa: CASSLVRENEQFF; cdr3_nt: TGTGCCAGCAGCCTGGTTCGAGAGAATGAGCAGTTCTTC
v_call: TRBV21-1; d_call: -; clone_size: -; j_call: TRBJ1-1; cdr3_aa: CASSKVWQTEAFF; cdr3_nt: TGTGCCAGCAGCAAAGTTTGGCAGACTGAAGCTTTCTTT
v_call: TRBV7-8; d_call: TRBD1; clone_size: few; j_call: TRBJ2-4; cdr3_aa: CASSTDRAGNIQYF; cdr3_nt: TGTGCCAGCAGCACGGACAGGGCGGGTAACATTCAGTACTTC
v_call: TRBV5-1; d_call: TRBD1; clone_size: -; j_call: TRBJ1-2; cdr3_aa: CASSSLTGWSVDGYTF; cdr3_nt: TGCGCCAGCAGCTCACTGACAGGGTGGTCCGTCGATGGCTACACCTTC
v_call: TRBV24-1; d_call: -; clone_size: many; j_call: TRBJ2-1; cdr3_aa: CATSDLVANEQFF; cdr3_nt: TGTGCCACCAGTGATTTAGTTGCCAATGAGCAGTTCTTC
v_call: TRBV5-1; d_call: TRBD2; clone_size: few; j_call: TRBJ2-1; cdr3_aa: CASSTGLAGGHNEQFF; cdr3_nt: TGCGCCAGCAGCACGGGACTAGCGGGGGGTCACAATGAGCAGTTCTTC
v_call: TRBV10-1; d_call: -; clone_size: few; j_call: TRBJ2-3; cdr3_aa: CASSTGSSTDTQYF; cdr3_nt: TGCGCCAGCAGTACCGGGTCTAGCACAGATACGCAGTATTTT
v_call: TRBV7-7; d_call: -; clone_size: -; j_call: TRBJ2-5; cdr3_aa: CASSSKRGLETQYF; cdr3_nt: TGTGCTAGCAGCTCCAAAAGGGGTCTTGAGACCCAGTACTTC